This T cell receptor (beta chain) was found in a study of regulatory T cells in long-lasting Graves disease. Indicated time point: newly diagnosed GD, antithyroid drugs for less than 3 months. TCR sequences were obtained from RNA taken from PBMCs. CDR3 regions were amplified by Arm-PCR using iRepertoire HTBI primers to build TCR beta libraries. TCRdb re-called the multiplex PCR reads through MiXCR, storing one row per CDR3 protein. There are about 470,000 distinct CDR3 sequences in the sample; 15% to 20% occur only once, and 10% to 15% lies in the top ten. Germline CDR1 is MDHEN and CDR2 is SYDVKM. V was pared by 11 bases and J by 0 bases, with 13 bases between. This CDR3 region has 13 residues. This clonotype was counted only a few times. Another study also made use of these data, one on T cells in Graves' hyperthyroidism and ophthalmopathy.

Sequenced material: peripheral blood mononuclear cells (PBMCs), taken at new diagnosis, from a patient treated with antithyroid drugs. The V call is TRBV28, the J call TRBJ1-1; TRBD1 is a possible D gene (5 bases). The receptor was derived from a man aged 40-49 years with Graves disease. CDR3 nucleotides: TGTGCCGCCGGGGGTTTCATGAACACTGAAGCTTTCTTT. Translation gives CAAGGFMNTEAFF.